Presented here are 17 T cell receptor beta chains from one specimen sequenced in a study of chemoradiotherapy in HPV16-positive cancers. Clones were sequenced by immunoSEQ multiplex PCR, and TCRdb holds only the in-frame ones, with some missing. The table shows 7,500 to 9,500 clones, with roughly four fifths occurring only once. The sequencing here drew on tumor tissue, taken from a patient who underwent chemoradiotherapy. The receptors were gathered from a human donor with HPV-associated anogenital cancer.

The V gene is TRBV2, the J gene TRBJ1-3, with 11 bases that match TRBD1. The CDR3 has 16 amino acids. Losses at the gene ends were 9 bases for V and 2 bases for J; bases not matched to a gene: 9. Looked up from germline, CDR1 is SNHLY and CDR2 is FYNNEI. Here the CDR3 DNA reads TGTGCCAGTGCCGGGACAGGGGGATTTGCTGGAAACACCATATATTTT. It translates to CASAGTGGFAGNTIYF.

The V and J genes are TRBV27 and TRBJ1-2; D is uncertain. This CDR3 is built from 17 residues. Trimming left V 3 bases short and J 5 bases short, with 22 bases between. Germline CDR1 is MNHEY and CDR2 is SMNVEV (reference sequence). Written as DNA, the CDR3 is TGTGCCAGCAGTTTTTATGGGGTAGACGCCCCTACGTATGGCTACACCTTC. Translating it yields CASSFYGVDAPTYGYTF.

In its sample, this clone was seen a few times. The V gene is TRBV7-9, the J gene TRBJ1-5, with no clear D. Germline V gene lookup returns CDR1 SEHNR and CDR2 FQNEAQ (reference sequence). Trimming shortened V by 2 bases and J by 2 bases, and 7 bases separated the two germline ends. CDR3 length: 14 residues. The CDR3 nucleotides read TGTGCCAGCAGCTTAAGTGCGGGCAATCAGCCCCAGCATTTT. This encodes CASSLSAGNQPQHF.

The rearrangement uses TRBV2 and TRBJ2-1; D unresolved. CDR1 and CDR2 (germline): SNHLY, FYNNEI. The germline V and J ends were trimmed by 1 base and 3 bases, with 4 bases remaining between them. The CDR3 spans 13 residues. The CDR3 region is CASSEGYYNEQFF. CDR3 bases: TGTGCCAGCAGTGAAGGCTACTACAATGAGCAGTTCTTC.

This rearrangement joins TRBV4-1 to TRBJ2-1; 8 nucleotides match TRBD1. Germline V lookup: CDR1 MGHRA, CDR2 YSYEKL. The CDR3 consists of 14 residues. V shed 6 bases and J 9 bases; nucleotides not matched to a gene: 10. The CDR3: CASRLRQGTGEQFF. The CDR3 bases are TGCGCCAGCAGGCTTAGACAGGGGACGGGTGAGCAGTTCTTC.

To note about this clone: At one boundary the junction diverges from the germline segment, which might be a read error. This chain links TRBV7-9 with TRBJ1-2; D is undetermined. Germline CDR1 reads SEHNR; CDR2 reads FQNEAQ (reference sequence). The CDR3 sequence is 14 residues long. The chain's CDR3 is CASSSQHRYYGCTF. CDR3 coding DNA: TGTGCCAGCAGCTCCCAACACCGTTACTATGGCTGCACCTTC.

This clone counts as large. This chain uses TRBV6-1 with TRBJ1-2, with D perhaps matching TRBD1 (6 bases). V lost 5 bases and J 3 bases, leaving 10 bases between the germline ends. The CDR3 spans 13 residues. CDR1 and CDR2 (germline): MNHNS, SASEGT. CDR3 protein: CASSPRQDYGYTF. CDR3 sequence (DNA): TGTGCCAGCAGTCCCCGACAGGACTATGGCTACACCTTC.

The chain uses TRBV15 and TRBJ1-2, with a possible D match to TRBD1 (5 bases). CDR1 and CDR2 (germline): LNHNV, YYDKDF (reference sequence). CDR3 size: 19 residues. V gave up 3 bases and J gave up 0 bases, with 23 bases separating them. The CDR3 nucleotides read TGTGCCACCAGCAGCCCCTCTGGTCTAAGGGGCCGAGCTAACTATGGCTACACCTTC. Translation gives CATSSPSGLRGRANYGYTF.

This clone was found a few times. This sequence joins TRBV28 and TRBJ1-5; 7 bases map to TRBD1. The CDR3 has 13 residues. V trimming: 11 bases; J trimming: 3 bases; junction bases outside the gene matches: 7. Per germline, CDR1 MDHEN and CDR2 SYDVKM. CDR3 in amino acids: CALGGRLNQPQHF. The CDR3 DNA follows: TGTGCCTTAGGGGGCAGACTCAATCAGCCCCAGCATTTT.

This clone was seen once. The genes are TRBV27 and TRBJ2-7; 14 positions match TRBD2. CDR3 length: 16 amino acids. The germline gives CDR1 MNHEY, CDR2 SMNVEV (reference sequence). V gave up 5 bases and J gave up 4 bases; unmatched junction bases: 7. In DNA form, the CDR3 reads TGTGCCAGCAGTAGACCGGGACTAGCGGGAGAGTACGAGCAGTACTTC. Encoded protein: CASSRPGLAGEYEQYF.

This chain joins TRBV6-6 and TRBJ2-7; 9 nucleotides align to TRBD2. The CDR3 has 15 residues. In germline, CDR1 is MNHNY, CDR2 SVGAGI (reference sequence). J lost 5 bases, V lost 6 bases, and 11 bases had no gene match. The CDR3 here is CASRGRGSGSDEQYF. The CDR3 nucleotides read TGTGCCAGCAGGGGTCGGGGTAGCGGGAGTGACGAGCAGTACTTC.

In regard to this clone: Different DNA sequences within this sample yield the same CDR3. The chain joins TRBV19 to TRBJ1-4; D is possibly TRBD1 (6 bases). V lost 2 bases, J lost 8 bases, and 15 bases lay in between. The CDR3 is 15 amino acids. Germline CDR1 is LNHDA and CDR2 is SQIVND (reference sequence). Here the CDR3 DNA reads TGTGCCAGTAGTATATTTTCAGGGGTAGGCGAAAAACTGTTTTTT. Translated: CASSIFSGVGEKLFF.

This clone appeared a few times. The CDR3 region has the DNA TGTGCCATCAGTGATATAGTGGGACCCGACACTGAAGCTTTCTTT. Its translation is CAISDIVGPDTEAFF. The J gene is TRBJ1-1, the V gene TRBV10-3, with D tentatively TRBD1 (5 bases). The CDR3 covers 15 residues. Germline CDR1 reads ENHRY; CDR2 reads SYGVKD. V was trimmed by 3 bases and J by 3 bases, leaving 14 bases between them.

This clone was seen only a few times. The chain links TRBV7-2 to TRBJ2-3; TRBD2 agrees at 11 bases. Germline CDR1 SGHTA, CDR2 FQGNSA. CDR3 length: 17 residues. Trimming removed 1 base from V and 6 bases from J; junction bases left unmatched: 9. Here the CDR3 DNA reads TGTGCCAGCAGCTTAGAGACCTTCTCTAGCGGGAGGGATACGCAGTATTTT. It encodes CASSLETFSSGRDTQYF.

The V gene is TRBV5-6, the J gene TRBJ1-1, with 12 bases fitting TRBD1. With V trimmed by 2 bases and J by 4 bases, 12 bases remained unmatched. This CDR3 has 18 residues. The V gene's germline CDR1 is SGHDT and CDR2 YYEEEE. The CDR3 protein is CASSFRAGQGARGTEAFF. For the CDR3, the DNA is TGTGCCAGCAGCTTCCGGGCGGGACAGGGGGCAAGAGGCACTGAAGCTTTCTTT.

The DNA for the CDR3 is TGTGCCAGCAAAGGGGGCCTACTAGCCAAAAACATTCAGTACTTC. Residues: CASKGGLLAKNIQYF. This chain links TRBV2 with TRBJ2-4; 7 positions match TRBD1. Germline CDR1 is SNHLY and CDR2 is FYNNEI. The length of the CDR3 is 15 residues. V shed 7 bases, J shed 0 bases, and the junction held 6 bases outside the gene matches.

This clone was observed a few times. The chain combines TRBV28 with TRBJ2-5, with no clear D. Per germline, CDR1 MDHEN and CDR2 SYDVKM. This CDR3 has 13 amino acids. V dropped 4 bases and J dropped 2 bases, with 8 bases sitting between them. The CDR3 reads CASSSFGQETQYF. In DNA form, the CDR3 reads TGTGCCAGCAGTTCTTTTGGTCAAGAGACCCAGTACTTC.